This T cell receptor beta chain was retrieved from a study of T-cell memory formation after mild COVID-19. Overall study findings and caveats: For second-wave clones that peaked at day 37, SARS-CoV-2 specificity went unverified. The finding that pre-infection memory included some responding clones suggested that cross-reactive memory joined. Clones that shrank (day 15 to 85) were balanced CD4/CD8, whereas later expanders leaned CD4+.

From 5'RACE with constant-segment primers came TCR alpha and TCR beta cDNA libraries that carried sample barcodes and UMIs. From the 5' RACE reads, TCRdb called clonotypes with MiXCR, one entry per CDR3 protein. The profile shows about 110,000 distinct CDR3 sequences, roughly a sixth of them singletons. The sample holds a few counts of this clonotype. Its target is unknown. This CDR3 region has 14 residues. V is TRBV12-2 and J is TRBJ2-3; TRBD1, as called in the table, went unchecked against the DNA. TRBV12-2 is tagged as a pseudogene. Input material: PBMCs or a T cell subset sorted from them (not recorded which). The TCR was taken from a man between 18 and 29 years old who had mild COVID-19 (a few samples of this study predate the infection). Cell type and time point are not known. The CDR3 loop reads CASRGTRGTDTQYF. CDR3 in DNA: TGTGCAAGTCGTGGGACCCGGGGGACAGATACGCAGTATTTT.